This T cell receptor beta chain was retrieved from a study of early T cells in non-severe SARS-CoV-2 infection. Study context: Chains were not paired, and sequencing was done on bulk RNA from unsorted whole blood. Findings and limits, study-wide: Comparison of clonotypes with VDJdb favored anti-spike CD8 responses while missing private and CD4 specificities.

Trimming removed 4 bases at V and 2 bases at J, with 12 bases between. Germline V CDR1 and CDR2: MGHRA, YSYEKL. CDR3 size: 15 residues. This clonotype has a count of ten or more. Its cognate antigen is unknown. Individual cDNA molecules were tagged with unique molecular identifiers, the study reported. Each CDR3 protein gets one entry after TCRdb re-called the 5' RACE reads with MiXCR. The table lists more than 90,000 distinct CDR3 sequences, less than 15% of them singletons. This sequence joins TRBV4-1 and TRBJ1-5; tentative D call: TRBD1 (6 bases). The receptor comes from an adult who was a healthcare worker with PCR-confirmed SARS-CoV-2 infection or an uninfected control (not recorded which). The sequencing sample was made of whole blood. CDR3 DNA sequence: TGCGCCAGCAGCCTAACAGGGTCGGGCAATCAGCCCCAGCATTTT. This sequence encodes CASSLTGSGNQPQHF.